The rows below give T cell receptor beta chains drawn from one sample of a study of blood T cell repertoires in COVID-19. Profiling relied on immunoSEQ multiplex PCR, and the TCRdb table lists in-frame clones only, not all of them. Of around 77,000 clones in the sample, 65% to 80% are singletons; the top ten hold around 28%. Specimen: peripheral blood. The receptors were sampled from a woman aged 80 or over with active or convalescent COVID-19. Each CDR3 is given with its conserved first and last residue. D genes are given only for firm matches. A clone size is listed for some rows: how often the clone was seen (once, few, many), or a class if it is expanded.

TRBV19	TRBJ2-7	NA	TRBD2	CASSIQAGGPSEQYF	TGTGCCAGTAGTATACAAGCGGGGGGGCCCAGCGAGCAGTACTTC
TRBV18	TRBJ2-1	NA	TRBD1	CASSSRDRAYNEQFF	TGTGCCAGCTCATCCCGGGACAGGGCGTACAATGAGCAGTTCTTC
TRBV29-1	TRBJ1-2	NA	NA	CSVEAGLGYTF	TGCAGCGTTGAAGCAGGGTTAGGCTACACCTTC
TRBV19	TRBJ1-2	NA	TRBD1	CASSRDRSYGYTF	TGTGCCAGTAGTCGGGACAGGAGCTATGGCTACACCTTC
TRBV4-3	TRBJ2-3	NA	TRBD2	CASSQEGLAASEDTQYF	TGCGCCAGCAGCCAAGAAGGGCTAGCGGCCAGCGAAGATACGCAGTATTTT
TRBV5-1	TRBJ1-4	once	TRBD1	CASGTGVANEKLFF	TGCGCCAGCGGAACAGGGGTAGCTAATGAAAAACTGTTTTTT
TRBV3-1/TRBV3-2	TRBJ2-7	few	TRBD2	CASSASGGLAGEQYF	TGTGCCAGCAGCGCCTCCGGGGGACTAGCAGGTGAGCAGTACTTC
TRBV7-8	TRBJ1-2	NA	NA	CASSLVRDQGSNGYTF	TGTGCCAGCAGCTTAGTTAGAGACCAGGGATCGAATGGCTACACCTTC
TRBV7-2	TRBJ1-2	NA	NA	CASSLGWGGGANYGYTF	TGTGCCAGCAGCTTAGGCTGGGGTGGAGGGGCTAACTATGGCTACACCTTC
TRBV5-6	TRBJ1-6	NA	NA	CASSLDSGLSSPLHF	TGTGCCAGCAGCTTGGATAGCGGGTTAAGTTCACCCCTCCACTTT
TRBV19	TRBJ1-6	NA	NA	CASSSNKAYNSPLHF	TGTGCCAGTAGTTCCAACAAAGCCTATAATTCACCCCTCCACTTT
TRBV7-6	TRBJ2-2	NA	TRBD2	CASSLTIRGGPNTGELFF	TGTGCCAGCAGCTTAACTATCCGGGGGGGCCCGAACACCGGGGAGCTGTTTTTT
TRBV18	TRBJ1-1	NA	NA	CASSPRTALGVEAFF	TGTGCCAGCTCACCCCGGACAGCTTTGGGAGTTGAAGCTTTCTTT
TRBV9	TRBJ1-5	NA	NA	CASSAHYRVGQPQHF	TGTGCCAGCAGCGCCCACTACAGGGTTGGCCAGCCCCAGCATTTT
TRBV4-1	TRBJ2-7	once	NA	CASSHRGGAYEQYF	TGCGCCAGCAGCCACCGTGGGGGCGCCTACGAGCAGTACTTC
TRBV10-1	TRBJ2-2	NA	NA	CASSEWGSGELFF	TGCGCCAGCAGTGAGTGGGGCTCCGGGGAGCTGTTTTTT
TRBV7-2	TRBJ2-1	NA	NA	CASSLAGGREQFF	TGTGCCAGCAGCTTAGCGGGGGGACGGGAGCAGTTCTTC
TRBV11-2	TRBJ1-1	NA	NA	CASSLDLRTEAFF	TGTGCCAGCAGCTTAGATTTGAGGACTGAAGCTTTCTTT
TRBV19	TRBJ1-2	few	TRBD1	CASSTGTGYNYGYTF	TGTGCCAGTAGTACCGGGACAGGATACAACTATGGCTACACCTTC
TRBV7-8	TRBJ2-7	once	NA	CASSLRPIGDEQYF	TGTGCCAGCAGCCTCAGACCGATAGGGGACGAGCAGTACTTC
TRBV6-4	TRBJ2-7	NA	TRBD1	CASTDREHIGDEQYF	TGTGCCAGCACAGACAGGGAGCATATTGGCGACGAGCAGTACTTC
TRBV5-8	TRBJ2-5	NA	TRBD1	CASSSTPDREVEEEETQYF	TGTGCCAGCAGCTCCACCCCCGACAGGGAAGTAGAGGAGGAGGAGACCCAGTACTTC